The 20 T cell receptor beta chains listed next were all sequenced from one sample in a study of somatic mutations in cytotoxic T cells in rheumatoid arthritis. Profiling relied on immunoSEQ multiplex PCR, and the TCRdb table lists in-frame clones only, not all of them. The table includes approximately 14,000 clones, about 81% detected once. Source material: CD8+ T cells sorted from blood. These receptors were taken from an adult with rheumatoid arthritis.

The CDR3 nucleotides read TGTGCCAGCAAGTACTACGAGCAGTACTTC. It translates to CASKYYEQYF. The chain links TRBV6-1 to TRBJ2-7; D ambiguous. CDR3 length equals 10 residues. Trimming pared 7 bases from V and 3 bases from J, leaving 4 bases between. Germline loops: CDR1 MNHNS, CDR2 SASEGT.

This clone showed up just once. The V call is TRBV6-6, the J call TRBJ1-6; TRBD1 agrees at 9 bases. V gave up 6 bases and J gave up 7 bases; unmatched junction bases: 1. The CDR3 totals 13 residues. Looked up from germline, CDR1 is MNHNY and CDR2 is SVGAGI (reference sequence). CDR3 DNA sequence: TGTGCCAGCAGGACAGGGGGAAATTCACCCCTCCACTTT. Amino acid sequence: CASRTGGNSPLHF.

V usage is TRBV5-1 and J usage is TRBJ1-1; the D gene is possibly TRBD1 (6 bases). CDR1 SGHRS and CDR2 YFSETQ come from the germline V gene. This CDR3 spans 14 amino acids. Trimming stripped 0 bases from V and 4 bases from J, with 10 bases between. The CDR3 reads CASSLAGRGTEAFF. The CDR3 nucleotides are TGCGCCAGCAGCTTGGCCGGCAGGGGCACTGAAGCTTTCTTT.

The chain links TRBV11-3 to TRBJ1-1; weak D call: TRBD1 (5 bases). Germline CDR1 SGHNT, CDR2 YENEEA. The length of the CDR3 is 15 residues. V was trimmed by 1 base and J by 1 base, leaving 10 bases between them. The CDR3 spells CASSLGGDKNTEAFF. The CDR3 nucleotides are TGTGCCAGCAGCTTAGGGGGCGACAAGAACACTGAAGCTTTCTTT.

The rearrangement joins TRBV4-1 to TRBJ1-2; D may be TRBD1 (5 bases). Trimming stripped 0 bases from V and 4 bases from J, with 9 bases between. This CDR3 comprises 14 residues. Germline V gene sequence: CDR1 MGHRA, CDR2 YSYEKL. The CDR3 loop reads CASSQEPGGYGYTF. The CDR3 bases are TGCGCCAGCAGCCAAGAGCCGGGGGGCTATGGCTACACCTTC.

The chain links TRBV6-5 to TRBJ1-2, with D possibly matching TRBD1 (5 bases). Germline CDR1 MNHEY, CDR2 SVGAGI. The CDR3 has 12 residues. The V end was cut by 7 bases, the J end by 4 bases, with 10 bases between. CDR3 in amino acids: CASTDSSYGYTF. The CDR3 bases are TGTGCCAGCACCGACAGCTCCTATGGCTACACCTTC.

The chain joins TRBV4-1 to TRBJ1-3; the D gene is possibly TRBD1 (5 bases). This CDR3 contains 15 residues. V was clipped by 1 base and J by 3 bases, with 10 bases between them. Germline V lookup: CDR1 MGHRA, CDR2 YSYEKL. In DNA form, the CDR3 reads TGCGCCAGCAGCCAAGGGTTAGGGGTTGGAAACACCATATATTTT. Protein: CASSQGLGVGNTIYF.

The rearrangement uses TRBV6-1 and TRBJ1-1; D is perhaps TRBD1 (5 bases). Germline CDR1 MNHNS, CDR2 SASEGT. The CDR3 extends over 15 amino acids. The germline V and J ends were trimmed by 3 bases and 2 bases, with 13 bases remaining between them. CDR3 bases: TGTGCCAGCAGTGATTGGGTAGGGGACAACACTGAAGCTTTCTTT. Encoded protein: CASSDWVGDNTEAFF.

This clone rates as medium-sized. CDR3 loop: CASSDSQGTDTQYF. CDR3 DNA sequence: TGTGCCAGCAGTGACTCTCAGGGAACAGATACGCAGTATTTT. The chain uses TRBV6-4 and TRBJ2-3; possibly TRBD1 for D (5 bases). There are 14 residues in the CDR3. Trimming pared 0 bases from V and 3 bases from J, leaving 7 bases between. The V gene's germline CDR1 is MRHNA and CDR2 SNTAGT.

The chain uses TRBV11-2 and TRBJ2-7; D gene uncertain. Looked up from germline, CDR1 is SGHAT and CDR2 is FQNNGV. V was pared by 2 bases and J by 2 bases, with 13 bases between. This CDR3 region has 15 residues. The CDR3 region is CASSLRATGPYEQYF. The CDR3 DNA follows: TGTGCCAGCAGCTTAAGGGCCACGGGCCCCTACGAGCAGTACTTC.

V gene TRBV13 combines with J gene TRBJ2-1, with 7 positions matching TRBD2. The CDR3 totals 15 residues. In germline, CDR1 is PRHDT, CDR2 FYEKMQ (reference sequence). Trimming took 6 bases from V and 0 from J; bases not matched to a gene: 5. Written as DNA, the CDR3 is TGTGCCAGCAGTCTAGGCGGGAGCTCCTACAATGAGCAGTTCTTC. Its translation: CASSLGGSSYNEQFF.

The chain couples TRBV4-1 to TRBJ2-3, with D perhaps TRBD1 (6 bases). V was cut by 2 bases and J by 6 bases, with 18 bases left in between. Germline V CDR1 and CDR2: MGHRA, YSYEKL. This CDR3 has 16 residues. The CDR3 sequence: CASSQWQGNVMDTQYF. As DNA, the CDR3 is TGCGCCAGCAGCCAATGGCAGGGGAATGTTATGGATACGCAGTATTTT.

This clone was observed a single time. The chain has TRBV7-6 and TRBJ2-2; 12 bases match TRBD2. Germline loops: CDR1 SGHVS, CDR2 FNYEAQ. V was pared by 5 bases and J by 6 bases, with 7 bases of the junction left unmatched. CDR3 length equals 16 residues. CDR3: CASSPRASGRAGELFF. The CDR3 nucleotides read TGTGCCAGCAGCCCCCGCGCTAGCGGGAGGGCCGGGGAGCTGTTTTTT.

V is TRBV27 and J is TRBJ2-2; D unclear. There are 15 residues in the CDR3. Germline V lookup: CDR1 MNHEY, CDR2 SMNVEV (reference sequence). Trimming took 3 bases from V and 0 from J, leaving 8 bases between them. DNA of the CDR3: TGTGCCAGCAGTTTTTTTGCTTCGAACACCGGGGAGCTGTTTTTT. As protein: CASSFFASNTGELFF.

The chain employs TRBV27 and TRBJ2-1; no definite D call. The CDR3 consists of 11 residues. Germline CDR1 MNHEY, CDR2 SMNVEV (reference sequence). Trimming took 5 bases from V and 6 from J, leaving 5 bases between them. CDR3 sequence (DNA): TGTGCCAGCAGTGCGTCCAATGAGCAGTTCTTC. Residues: CASSASNEQFF.

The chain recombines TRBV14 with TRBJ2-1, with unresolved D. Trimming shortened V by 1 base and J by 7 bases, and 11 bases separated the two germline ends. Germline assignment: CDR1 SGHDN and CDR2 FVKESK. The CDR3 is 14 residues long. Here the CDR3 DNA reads TGTGCCAGCAGCCAAGGTAATCTGGCAAATGAGCAGTTCTTC. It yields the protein CASSQGNLANEQFF.

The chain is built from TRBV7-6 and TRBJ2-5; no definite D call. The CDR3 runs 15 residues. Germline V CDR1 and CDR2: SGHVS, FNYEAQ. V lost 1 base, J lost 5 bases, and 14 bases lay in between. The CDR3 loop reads CASSLVAVPPETQYF. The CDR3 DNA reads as TGTGCCAGCAGCTTAGTCGCGGTGCCTCCGGAGACCCAGTACTTC.

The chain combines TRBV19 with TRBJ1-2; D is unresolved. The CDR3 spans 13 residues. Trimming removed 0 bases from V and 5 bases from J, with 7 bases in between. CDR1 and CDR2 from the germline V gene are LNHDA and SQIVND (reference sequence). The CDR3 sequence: CASSIDSDYGYTF. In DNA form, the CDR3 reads TGTGCCAGTAGTATAGATTCAGATTATGGCTACACCTTC.

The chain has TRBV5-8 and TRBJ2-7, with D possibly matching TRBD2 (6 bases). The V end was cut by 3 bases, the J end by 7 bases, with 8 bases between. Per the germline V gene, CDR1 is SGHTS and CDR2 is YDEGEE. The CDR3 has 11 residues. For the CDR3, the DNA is TGTGCCAGCAGCTGGGGGGAGGAGCAGTACTTC. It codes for CASSWGEEQYF. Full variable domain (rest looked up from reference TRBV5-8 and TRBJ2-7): EAGVTQSPTHLIKTRGQQATLRCSPISGHTSVYWYQQALGLGLQFLLWYDEGEERNRGNFPPRFSGRQFPNYSSELNVNALELEDSALYLCASSWGEEQYFGPGTRLTVT.

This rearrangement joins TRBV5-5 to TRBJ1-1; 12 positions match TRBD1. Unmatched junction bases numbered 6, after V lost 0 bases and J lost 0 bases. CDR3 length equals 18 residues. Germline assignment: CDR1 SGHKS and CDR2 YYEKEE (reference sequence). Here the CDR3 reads CASSLAPGTGGLNTEAFF. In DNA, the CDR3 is TGTGCCAGCAGCTTGGCCCCTGGGACAGGGGGCCTGAACACTGAAGCTTTCTTT.